This T cell receptor beta chain was found in a study of blood T cell repertoires in COVID-19. Clones were sequenced by immunoSEQ multiplex PCR, and TCRdb holds only the in-frame ones, with some missing. The table records around 90,000 clones, approximately 80% of them present only once. The CDR3 length is 14 residues. V dropped 6 bases and J dropped 7; count of bases not matched to a gene: 9. Per the germline V gene, CDR1 is SNHLY and CDR2 is FYNNEI. This clone was seen more than once but under ten times. The sequence was obtained from a human donor in a cohort sampled during active COVID-19. This rearrangement joins TRBV2 to TRBJ1-5; the match to TRBD1 covers 7 bases. The sequenced material came from peripheral blood. The CDR3 DNA follows: TGTGCCAGCAGACAGGGGTTAGGAGGACAGCCCCAGCATTTT. This sequence encodes CASRQGLGGQPQHF. Full variable domain (missing parts from reference TRBV2 and TRBJ1-5): EPEVTQTPSHQVTQMGQEVILRCVPISNHLYFYWYRQILGQKVEFLVSFYNNEISEKSEIFDDQFSVERPDGSNFTLKIRSTKLEDSAMYFCASRQGLGGQPQHFGDGTRLSIL.